Below are 27 T cell receptor beta chains sequenced from a single sample in a study of regulatory T cells in long-lasting Graves disease. This sample's time point: newly diagnosed GD, antithyroid drugs for less than 3 months. From PBMCs, RNA was extracted and then used to make the TCR library. With iRepertoire HTBI primers and Arm-PCR of CDR3 regions, TCR beta libraries were built. TCRdb fed the multiplex PCR reads into MiXCR, producing one record per CDR3 protein. The sample gives hundreds of thousands of distinct CDR3 sequences, more than 15% of which show up once; just under 25% is in the top ten. These data were likewise used in another study, on T cells in Graves' hyperthyroidism and ophthalmopathy.

The source was peripheral blood mononuclear cells (PBMCs), collected at new diagnosis, from a patient treated with antithyroid drugs. Source of these receptors: a woman aged 40-60 years with Graves disease.

This clonotype has ten or more counts. The chain carries TRBV20-1 and TRBJ2-1; D is uncertain. CDR1 DFQATT and CDR2 SNEGSKA come from the germline V gene (reference sequence). This CDR3 is built from 12 residues. Trimming removed 5 bases from V and 7 bases from J, with 12 bases in between. CDR3 DNA: TGCAGTGCTGCCCGACTTTGGAATGAGCAGTTCTTC. Its protein product is CSAARLWNEQFF.

This clonotype showed up many times. In DNA form, the CDR3 reads TGTGCCAGCAGCTTAGCCGACAATCAGCCCCAGCATTTT. Its translation is CASSLADNQPQHF. The chain joins TRBV7-6 to TRBJ1-5; D gene unclear. Between the trimmed V and J ends, which lost 0 bases and 3 bases, there was a span of 3 bases. There are 13 residues in the CDR3. Germline CDR1 SGHVS, CDR2 FNYEAQ.

This clonotype was counted at least ten times. J is TRBJ2-7 and V is TRBV30; no clear D. This CDR3 has 14 residues. Germline CDR1 reads GTSNPN; CDR2 reads SVGIG (reference sequence). The V end was cut by 0 bases, the J end by 6 bases, with 15 bases between. This CDR3 is CAWSVLGVSGEQYF. CDR3 bases: TGTGCCTGGAGTGTACTTGGGGTTTCGGGCGAGCAGTACTTC. Full variable domain (missing parts from reference TRBV30 and TRBJ2-7): SQTIHQWPATLVQPVGSPLSLECTVEGTSNPNLYWYRQAAGRGLQLLFYSVGIGQISSEVPQNLSASRPQDRQFILSSKKLLLSDSGFYLCAWSVLGVSGEQYFGPGTRLTVT.

This rearrangement joins TRBV4-1 to TRBJ2-3; D gene ambiguous. The CDR3 has 14 residues. V was cut by 3 bases and J by 6 bases, with 13 bases left in between. Germline V gene lookup returns CDR1 MGHRA and CDR2 YSYEKL. The CDR3: CASSHTHLGDTQYF. The CDR3 coding sequence is TGCGCCAGCAGCCACACCCATTTGGGGGATACGCAGTATTTT.

V usage is TRBV27 and J usage is TRBJ2-5, with D possibly TRBD2 on 6 matching bases. Trimming took 3 bases from V and 3 from J, leaving 14 bases between them. The germline V gene encodes CDR1 MNHEY and CDR2 SMNVEV (reference sequence). The CDR3 loop spans 15 amino acids. Written as DNA, the CDR3 is TGTGCCAGCAGTTTCGGGGTCGGGAGAGAAGAGACCCAGTACTTC. Protein product: CASSFGVGREETQYF.

In its sample, this clonotype was seen many times. The V and J genes are TRBV6-1 and TRBJ1-1; 7 bases are shared with TRBD1. The CDR3 runs 13 residues. Germline CDR1 reads MNHNS; CDR2 reads SASEGT. V lost 6 bases and J lost 5; bases outside the gene matches: 6. This CDR3 is CASRTGRGTEAFF. The DNA for the CDR3 is TGTGCCAGCAGGACAGGGAGGGGAACTGAAGCTTTCTTT.

Ten or more counts support this clonotype. This chain uses TRBV3-1 with TRBJ1-3, with D uncertain. The V gene's germline CDR1 is LGHDT and CDR2 YNNKEL (reference sequence). The CDR3 is 16 residues long. V was clipped by 4 bases and J by 0 bases, with 13 bases between them. CDR3 nucleotide sequence: TGTGCCAGCAGCCGCCAAACCATGTACTCTGGAAACACCATATATTTT. Its translation is CASSRQTMYSGNTIYF.

In this sample, this clonotype turned up once. This sequence joins TRBV6-1 and TRBJ2-2; 12 nucleotides agree with TRBD1. Germline lookup yields CDR1 MNHNS and CDR2 SASEGT. The CDR3 runs 16 residues. The V segment lost 4 bases and the J segment 6 bases; nucleotides outside the gene matches: 6. The CDR3 region is CASSGAGTGGPGELFF. Here the CDR3 DNA reads TGTGCCAGCAGTGGCGCCGGGACAGGGGGCCCCGGGGAGCTGTTTTTT.

This clonotype was found many times. The chain combines TRBV27 with TRBJ1-1; TRBD1 matches 7 bases. Losses at the gene ends were 5 bases for V and 8 bases for J; bases not matched to a gene: 8. CDR3 length: 13 residues. Germline loops: CDR1 MNHEY, CDR2 SMNVEV (reference sequence). The CDR3 DNA reads as TGTGCCAGCAGTCCAACTACGGACAGGGAAGCTTTCTTT. Encoded protein: CASSPTTDREAFF.

V usage is TRBV4-1 and J usage is TRBJ1-5, with D possibly TRBD1 on 5 matching bases. The CDR3 consists of 15 residues. With 2 bases removed from V and 7 bases from J, the gap between germline ends came to 15 bases. From germline, CDR1 is MGHRA and CDR2 YSYEKL. Here the CDR3 DNA reads TGCGCCAGCAGCCAAAGGGAGCTCAAGGGGCAGCCCCAGCATTTT. It specifies CASSQRELKGQPQHF.

The V gene is TRBV20-1, the J gene TRBJ2-7; 13 bases match TRBD2. Per germline, CDR1 DFQATT and CDR2 SNEGSKA (reference sequence). The V segment lost 5 bases and the J segment 9 bases; nucleotides outside the gene matches: 7. The CDR3 is 13 residues long. CDR3 amino acids: CSAGTSGIGGQYF. The CDR3, as DNA: TGCAGTGCTGGGACTAGCGGGATAGGCGGGCAGTACTTC.

The genes are TRBV6-2 or TRBV6-3 and TRBJ2-7; D call uncertain. The CDR3 contains 13 residues. Germline-derived CDR1 and CDR2 are MNHEY and SVGEGT. Trimming removed 2 bases at V and 7 bases at J, with 12 bases between. CDR3 protein: CASSYTPTSEQYF. The CDR3 nucleotides read TGTGCCAGCAGTTACACCCCCACGTCGGAGCAGTACTTC.

The table lists this clonotype with a few counts. CDR3 sequence: CATDGGGGPYEQYF. As DNA, the CDR3 is TGTGCCACCGACGGCGGGGGAGGACCCTACGAGCAGTACTTC. The V and J genes are TRBV7-9 and TRBJ2-7, with 7 bases identical to TRBD2. Germline V gene lookup returns CDR1 SEHNR and CDR2 FQNEAQ (reference sequence). The CDR3 is made up of 14 amino acids. V dropped 10 bases and J dropped 2; count of bases not matched to a gene: 11.

This clonotype has just a few counts. The chain links TRBV12-3 or TRBV12-4 to TRBJ2-1, with 12 bases lining up with TRBD2. The CDR3 runs 16 residues. Germline trimming cut 2 bases from V and 8 bases from J; bases unmatched to any gene: 7. CDR3 DNA: TGTGCCAGCAGTTTAAATGCCCTAGCGGGGGGGCATGAGCAGTTCTTC. Protein product: CASSLNALAGGHEQFF.

The table lists this clonotype with many counts. The chain carries TRBV30 and TRBJ2-7; D is ambiguous. The CDR3 sequence is 13 residues long. Trimming stripped 2 bases from V and 6 bases from J, with 14 bases between. Germline lookup yields CDR1 GTSNPN and CDR2 SVGIG (reference sequence). The CDR3 is CAWSKDLPREQYF. In DNA, the CDR3 is TGTGCCTGGAGTAAGGACCTCCCTCGCGAGCAGTACTTC.

Regarding this clonotype: Its ends do not fully match the called genes, so a read error is possible. The chain has TRBV7-9 and TRBJ1-2, with D hard to call. Germline CDR1 and CDR2: SEHNR and FQNEAQ (reference sequence). The length of the CDR3 is 18 residues. The CDR3 sequence: CASSQDQLRFYTNYGYTF. Here the CDR3 DNA reads TGCGCCAGCAGCCAAGATCAATTAAGATTCTATACTAACTATGGCTACACCTTC.

The rearrangement links TRBV7-9 to TRBJ2-2; no reliable D call. This CDR3 is built from 13 residues. Germline V gene lookup returns CDR1 SEHNR and CDR2 FQNEAQ (reference sequence). V was pared by 1 base and J by 8 bases, with 8 bases between. The CDR3 DNA reads TGTGCCAGCAGCTTAGTGGAGTTGGGGGAGCTGTTTTTT. It codes for CASSLVELGELFF.

This chain connects TRBV28 to TRBJ2-7; 7 nucleotides match TRBD1. Looked up from germline, CDR1 is MDHEN and CDR2 is SYDVKM. V lost 10 bases, J lost 4 bases, and 10 bases stayed unmatched. This CDR3 spans 13 amino acids. The CDR3 DNA is TGTGCCACCGATCGGGACAGCTTTTACGAGCAGTACTTC. Amino acids: CATDRDSFYEQYF.

This rearrangement joins TRBV12-3 or TRBV12-4 to TRBJ1-6, with 7 nucleotides matching TRBD1. The CDR3 totals 13 residues. V lost 5 bases, J lost 10 bases, and 5 bases stayed unmatched. The CDR3: CASSPSGGSPLHF. The CDR3 nucleotides read TGTGCCAGCAGTCCCTCAGGGGGATCACCCCTCCACTTT.

Details on this clonotype: This may arise from a read error, as a much more abundant clone is one base away. The rearrangement links TRBV12-3 or TRBV12-4 to TRBJ1-4, with a weak D call TRBD1 (5 bases). The CDR3 extends over 18 amino acids. V was shortened by 6 bases and J by 0 bases, with 20 bases between the two germline ends. The CDR3 loop is CASSFRRQHGSTNEKLFF. The CDR3 nucleotides are TGTGCCAGCAGCTTCAGAAGACAGCATGGGTCAACTAATGAAAAACTGTTTTTT.

The table lists this clonotype with many counts. The chain recombines TRBV12-3 or TRBV12-4 with TRBJ1-5; the D gene is possibly TRBD1 (5 bases). CDR3 length: 15 amino acids. Trimming took off 3 bases at V and 2 bases at J, with 11 bases between the two ends. This CDR3 is CASSFSGLGNQPQHF. In DNA, the CDR3 is TGTGCCAGCAGTTTTTCAGGGCTAGGCAATCAGCCCCAGCATTTT.

With regard to this clonotype: Just one base apart from a much larger clone, this may be a read error. V is TRBV12-3 or TRBV12-4 and J is TRBJ2-3; TRBD1 is a possible D gene (6 bases). The CDR3 spans 15 residues. Trimming removed 8 bases at V and 2 bases at J, with 17 bases between. The CDR3 sequence: CASDRGQRFTDTQYF. CDR3 nucleotide sequence: TGTGCCAGCGACCGAGGACAGAGGTTCACAGATACGCAGTATTTT.

This rearrangement joins TRBV5-1 to TRBJ1-1, with D possibly matching TRBD1 (6 bases). The CDR3 length is 15 residues. Trimming took 2 bases from V and 3 from J, leaving 14 bases between them. Germline assignment: CDR1 SGHRS and CDR2 YFSETQ. The CDR3 sequence is CASSFLHRVDTEAFF. The CDR3 DNA follows: TGCGCCAGCAGCTTTCTTCACAGGGTTGACACTGAAGCTTTCTTT.

This clonotype occurred many times. This chain uses TRBV2 with TRBJ1-5; D not resolved. Germline V CDR1 and CDR2: SNHLY, FYNNEI. Trimming pared 2 bases from V and 7 bases from J, leaving 15 bases between. The CDR3 length is 15 residues. CDR3 region: CASSESGFKGQPQHF. The DNA for the CDR3 is TGTGCCAGCAGTGAATCTGGGTTCAAAGGACAGCCCCAGCATTTT.

The chain employs TRBV20-1 and TRBJ1-2, with a tentative D call TRBD1 (5 bases). Germline-derived CDR1 and CDR2 are DFQATT and SNEGSKA (reference sequence). V lost 6 bases, J lost 6 bases, and 20 bases lay in between. This CDR3 comprises 14 residues. The CDR3 is CSAPSRVENDGYTF. CDR3 DNA: TGCAGTGCCCCGAGCAGGGTCGAGAATGATGGCTACACCTTC.

This clonotype occurred many times. The chain combines TRBV6-1 with TRBJ1-5; 7 nucleotides match TRBD1. The ends lost 8 bases at V and 0 bases at J; junction bases unmatched: 7. CDR3 length: 15 residues. Germline V CDR1 and CDR2: MNHNS, SASEGT. The CDR3 loop is CASGQGEYSNQPQHF. CDR3 coding DNA: TGTGCCAGCGGCCAGGGGGAATATAGCAATCAGCCCCAGCATTTT.

This clonotype has ten or more counts. The CDR3 DNA sequence: TGTGCCAGCAGCCGGGACAGGGATGTAAATGAGCAGTTCTTC. This encodes CASSRDRDVNEQFF. The J gene is TRBJ2-1, the V gene TRBV6-1, with 9 bases lining up with TRBD1. J lost 7 bases, V lost 6 bases, and 7 bases had no gene match. CDR1 is MNHNS, CDR2 SASEGT, per germline. The CDR3 totals 14 residues.